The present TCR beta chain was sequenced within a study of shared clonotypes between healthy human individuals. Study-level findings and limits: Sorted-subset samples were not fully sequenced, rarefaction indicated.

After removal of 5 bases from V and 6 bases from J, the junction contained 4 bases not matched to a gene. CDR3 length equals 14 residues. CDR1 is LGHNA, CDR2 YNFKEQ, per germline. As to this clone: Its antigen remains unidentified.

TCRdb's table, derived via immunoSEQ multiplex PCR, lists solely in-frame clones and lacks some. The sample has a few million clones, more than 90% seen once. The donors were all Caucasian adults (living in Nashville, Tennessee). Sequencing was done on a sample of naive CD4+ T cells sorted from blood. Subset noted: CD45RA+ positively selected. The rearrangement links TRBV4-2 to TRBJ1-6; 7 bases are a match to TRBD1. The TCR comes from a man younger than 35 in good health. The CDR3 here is CASSSGQLNSPLHF. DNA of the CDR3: TGTGCCAGCAGCTCGGGACAGCTTAATTCACCCCTCCACTTT.